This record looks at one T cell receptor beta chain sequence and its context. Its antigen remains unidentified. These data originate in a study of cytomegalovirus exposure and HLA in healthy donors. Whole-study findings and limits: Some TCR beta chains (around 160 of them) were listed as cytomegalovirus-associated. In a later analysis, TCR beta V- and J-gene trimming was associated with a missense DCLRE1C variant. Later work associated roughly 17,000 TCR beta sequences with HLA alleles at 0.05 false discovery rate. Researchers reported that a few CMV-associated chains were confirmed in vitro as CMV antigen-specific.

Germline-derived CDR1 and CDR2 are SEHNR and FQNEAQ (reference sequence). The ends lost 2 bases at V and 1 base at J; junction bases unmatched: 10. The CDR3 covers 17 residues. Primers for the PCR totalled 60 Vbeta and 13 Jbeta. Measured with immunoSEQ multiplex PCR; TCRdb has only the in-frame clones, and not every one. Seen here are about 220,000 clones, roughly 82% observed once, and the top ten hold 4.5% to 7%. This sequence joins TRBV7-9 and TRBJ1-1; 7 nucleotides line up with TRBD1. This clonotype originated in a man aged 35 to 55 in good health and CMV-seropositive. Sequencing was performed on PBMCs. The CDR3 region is CASSLRGGRTQNTEAFF. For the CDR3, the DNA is TGTGCCAGCAGCTTAAGAGGGGGCCGGACCCAGAACACTGAAGCTTTCTTT.